This entry lists 14 T cell receptor beta chains sequenced from one sample in a study of T-cell reconstitution after alpha-beta-depleted transplantation in children. The library targeted TCRbeta and was prepared with unique molecular identifiers. TCRdb itself ran the PCR reads through MiXCR, one entry per CDR3 protein. The data show 700,000 to 950,000 distinct CDR3 sequences, 16% seen once. The material was PBMCs, mostly from graft donor cells, obtained 360 days after TCRalphabeta/CD19-depleted stem cell transplant. All receptors derive from a male patient younger than 18 who had a stem cell transplant for acute lymphoblastic leukemia, so the T cells may come from the graft donor.

The chain combines TRBV20-1 with TRBJ2-5, with D maybe TRBD1 (6 bases). Germline V gene data show CDR1 as DFQATT and CDR2 as SNEGSKA (reference sequence). The length of the CDR3 is 14 residues. Trimming shortened V by 8 bases and J by 2 bases, and 18 bases separated the two germline ends. Written as DNA, the CDR3 is TGCAGTCCGAGAAGGGGGAACCTTCAAGAGACCCAGTACTTC. It codes for CSPRRGNLQETQYF.

There are a few counts of this clonotype. CDR3 coding DNA: TGCGCCAGCAGCGCACGGGGAATGGGCAATCAGCCCCAGCATTTT. Amino acid sequence: CASSARGMGNQPQHF. This chain links TRBV5-1 with TRBJ1-5; D is uncertain. V was trimmed by 4 bases and J by 2 bases, leaving 13 bases between them. Germline values: CDR1 SGHRS, CDR2 YFSETQ. The CDR3 spans 15 residues.

As DNA, the CDR3 is TGCGCCAGCAGCTTGGGGCCAGAGACCCAGTACTTC. Translation: CASSLGPETQYF. V is TRBV5-1 and J is TRBJ2-5; D gene ambiguous. The CDR3 sequence is 12 residues long. The V and J ends lost 0 bases and 4 bases respectively, with 4 bases between them. CDR1 and CDR2 from the germline V gene are SGHRS and YFSETQ.

The CDR3 here is CASSLRWGVPYNEQFF. DNA of the CDR3: TGTGCCAGCAGTCTTAGATGGGGCGTCCCCTACAATGAGCAGTTCTTC. This chain uses TRBV12-3 or TRBV12-4 with TRBJ2-1, with a tentative D call TRBD1 (5 bases). Trimming stripped 5 bases from V and 2 bases from J, with 16 bases between. The CDR3 contains 16 residues.

This clonotype was recorded many times. V is TRBV24-1 and J is TRBJ2-7, with a possible D match to TRBD1 (5 bases). Germline loops: CDR1 KGHDR, CDR2 SFDVKD. V dropped 5 bases and J dropped 3 bases, with 7 bases sitting between them. This CDR3 is 12 amino acids long. CDR3 amino acids: CATSGQSYEQYF. CDR3 nucleotides: TGTGCCACCAGTGGACAGAGCTACGAGCAGTACTTC.

This chain uses TRBV20-1 with TRBJ2-3; D is unresolved. Per the germline V gene, CDR1 is DFQATT and CDR2 is SNEGSKA (reference sequence). V shed 6 bases and J shed 6 bases, with 13 bases lying between them. CDR3 length: 12 amino acids. This CDR3 is CSAFQFSDTQYF. As DNA, the CDR3 is TGCAGTGCCTTCCAATTTTCCGATACGCAGTATTTT.

The gene calls are TRBV3-1 and TRBJ2-1; D is undetermined. The CDR3 is 16 residues long. Trimming removed 2 bases at V and 5 bases at J, with 16 bases between. CDR1 and CDR2 (germline): LGHDT, YNNKEL (reference sequence). The CDR3 DNA follows: TGTGCCAGCAGCCAACCGGGTAGGGTCGGAAACAATGAGCAGTTCTTC. Encoded protein: CASSQPGRVGNNEQFF.

This clonotype has just a few counts. The chain joins TRBV7-8 to TRBJ2-5; TRBD1 matches at 9 bases. The germline V gene has CDR1 SGHVS and CDR2 FQNEAQ. This CDR3 region has 16 residues. The V gene end was trimmed by 4 bases and the J gene end by 3 bases; junction bases not matched to a gene: 9. The DNA for the CDR3 is TGTGCCAGCAGCTCAAGGCGTACAGGGGGCGAAGAGACCCAGTACTTC. Residues: CASSSRRTGGEETQYF. Looking up the rest from reference TRBV7-8 and TRBJ2-5 gives the full variable domain: GAGVSQSPRYKVAKRGQDVALRCDPISGHVSLFWYQQALGQGPEFLTYFQNEAQLDKSGLPSDRFFAERPEGSVSTLKIQRTQQEDSAVYLCASSSRRTGGEETQYFGPGTRLLVL.

This clonotype was detected only a few times. This sequence joins TRBV5-1 and TRBJ1-2, with unresolved D. In germline, CDR1 is SGHRS, CDR2 YFSETQ. The V gene lost 3 bases and the J gene lost 5 bases, with 11 bases spanning the gap. The CDR3 spans 13 residues. The CDR3 DNA reads as TGCGCCAGCAGCTCGGACCTGGGGTATGGCTACACCTTC. Protein sequence: CASSSDLGYGYTF.

This clonotype came up many times. V is TRBV5-1 and J is TRBJ2-1; D call uncertain. This CDR3 is built from 13 residues. Deletions cut 0 bases from V and 6 bases from J, with 7 bases between. Germline V gives CDR1 SGHRS, CDR2 YFSETQ. CDR3 loop: CASSLGQANEQFF. In DNA form, the CDR3 reads TGCGCCAGCAGCTTGGGCCAGGCCAATGAGCAGTTCTTC.

This rearrangement joins TRBV11-2 to TRBJ2-3, with D hard to call. Germline CDR1 SGHAT, CDR2 FQNNGV. The CDR3 is 14 amino acids. With 5 bases removed from V and 11 bases from J, the gap between germline ends came to 20 bases. The CDR3 here is CASSQFRETLRQYF. The CDR3 coding sequence is TGTGCCAGCAGCCAATTCCGAGAGACACTACGGCAGTATTTT.

V and J are TRBV10-3 and TRBJ1-1; 8 bases agree with TRBD1. Germline V gene data show CDR1 as ENHRY and CDR2 as SYGVKD. The V and J ends lost 8 bases and 5 bases, in that order; junction bases with no gene match: 10. The CDR3 has 14 amino acids. This CDR3 reads CAIAPTGGKTEAFF. The DNA for the CDR3 is TGTGCCATCGCACCTACAGGGGGGAAAACTGAAGCTTTCTTT.

This clonotype was seen ten or more times. The chain employs TRBV9 and TRBJ2-2; a weak D match, TRBD2 (6 bases). CDR3 length equals 16 residues. V lost 0 bases to trimming and J lost 2 bases, with 11 bases between them. Germline V gene lookup returns CDR1 SGDLS and CDR2 YYNGEE. The CDR3 sequence is CASSVGAGPNTGELFF. The CDR3 nucleotides read TGTGCCAGCAGCGTAGGTGCGGGGCCTAACACCGGGGAGCTGTTTTTT.

This clonotype was recorded a few times. The genes are TRBV5-1 and TRBJ2-5; 7 bases match TRBD1. The V gene's germline CDR1 is SGHRS and CDR2 YFSETQ. The J segment lost 4 bases and the V segment lost 2 bases, leaving 8 bases of the junction unmatched. The CDR3 has 15 amino acids. In DNA, the CDR3 is TGCGCCAGCAGCTTTTCCACCGACAGGGTAGAGACCCAGTACTTC. It is translated as CASSFSTDRVETQYF.